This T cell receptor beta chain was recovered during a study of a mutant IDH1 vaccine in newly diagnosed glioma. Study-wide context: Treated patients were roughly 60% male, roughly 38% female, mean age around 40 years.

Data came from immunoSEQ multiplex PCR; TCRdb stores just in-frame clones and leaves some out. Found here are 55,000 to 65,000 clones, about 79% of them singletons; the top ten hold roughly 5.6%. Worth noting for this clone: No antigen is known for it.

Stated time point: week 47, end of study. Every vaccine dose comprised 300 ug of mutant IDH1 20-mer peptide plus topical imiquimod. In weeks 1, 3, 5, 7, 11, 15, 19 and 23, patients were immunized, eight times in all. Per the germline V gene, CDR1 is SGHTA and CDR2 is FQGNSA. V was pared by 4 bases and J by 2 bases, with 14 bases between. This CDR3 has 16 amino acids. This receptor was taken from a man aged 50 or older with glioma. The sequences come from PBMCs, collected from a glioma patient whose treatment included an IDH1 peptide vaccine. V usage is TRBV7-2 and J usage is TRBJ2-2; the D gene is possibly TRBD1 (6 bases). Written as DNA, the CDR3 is TGTGCCAGCAGCTGGGGGCCAGGACCTAACACCGGGGAGCTGTTTTTT. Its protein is CASSWGPGPNTGELFF.